Below are 3 T cell receptor beta chains sequenced from a single sample in a study of cytomegalovirus exposure and HLA in healthy donors. The study ran its PCR with 60 Vbeta and 13 Jbeta primers. Measured with immunoSEQ multiplex PCR; TCRdb has only the in-frame clones, and not every one. Of about 150,000 clones in the sample, 76% were seen once. Sequences were obtained from PBMCs. Receptors were obtained from a male donor in good health and CMV-seronegative.

The count of this clone is one. This sequence joins TRBV28 and TRBJ2-3, with 15 bases lining up with TRBD2. Per germline, CDR1 MDHEN and CDR2 SYDVKM. The trim removed 8 bases at V and 2 bases at J, leaving 14 bases unmatched. The length of the CDR3 is 19 residues. The CDR3 here is CASFQGLAGGLFLTDTQYF. CDR3 nucleotide sequence: TGTGCCAGCTTCCAGGGACTAGCGGGGGGCCTCTTTCTCACAGATACGCAGTATTTT.

The V gene is TRBV5-8, the J gene TRBJ1-5; 7 bases map to TRBD1. The junction had 17 bases not matched to a gene; V was cut back by 3 bases and J by 5 bases. CDR1 SGHTS and CDR2 YDEGEE come from the germline V gene. The length of the CDR3 is 18 residues. The CDR3: CASSSFGAGTATHQPQHF. In DNA, the CDR3 is TGTGCCAGCAGCTCCTTTGGGGCCGGGACAGCGACTCATCAGCCCCAGCATTTT.

The chain couples TRBV6-1 to TRBJ1-1; D remains ambiguous. The V and J ends lost 6 bases and 1 base respectively, with 9 bases between them. CDR3 length: 13 residues. Germline CDR1 is MNHNS and CDR2 is SASEGT. The CDR3 coding sequence is TGTGCCAGCAGGAGGACTGGGAACACTGAAGCTTTCTTT. This gives the protein CASRRTGNTEAFF.